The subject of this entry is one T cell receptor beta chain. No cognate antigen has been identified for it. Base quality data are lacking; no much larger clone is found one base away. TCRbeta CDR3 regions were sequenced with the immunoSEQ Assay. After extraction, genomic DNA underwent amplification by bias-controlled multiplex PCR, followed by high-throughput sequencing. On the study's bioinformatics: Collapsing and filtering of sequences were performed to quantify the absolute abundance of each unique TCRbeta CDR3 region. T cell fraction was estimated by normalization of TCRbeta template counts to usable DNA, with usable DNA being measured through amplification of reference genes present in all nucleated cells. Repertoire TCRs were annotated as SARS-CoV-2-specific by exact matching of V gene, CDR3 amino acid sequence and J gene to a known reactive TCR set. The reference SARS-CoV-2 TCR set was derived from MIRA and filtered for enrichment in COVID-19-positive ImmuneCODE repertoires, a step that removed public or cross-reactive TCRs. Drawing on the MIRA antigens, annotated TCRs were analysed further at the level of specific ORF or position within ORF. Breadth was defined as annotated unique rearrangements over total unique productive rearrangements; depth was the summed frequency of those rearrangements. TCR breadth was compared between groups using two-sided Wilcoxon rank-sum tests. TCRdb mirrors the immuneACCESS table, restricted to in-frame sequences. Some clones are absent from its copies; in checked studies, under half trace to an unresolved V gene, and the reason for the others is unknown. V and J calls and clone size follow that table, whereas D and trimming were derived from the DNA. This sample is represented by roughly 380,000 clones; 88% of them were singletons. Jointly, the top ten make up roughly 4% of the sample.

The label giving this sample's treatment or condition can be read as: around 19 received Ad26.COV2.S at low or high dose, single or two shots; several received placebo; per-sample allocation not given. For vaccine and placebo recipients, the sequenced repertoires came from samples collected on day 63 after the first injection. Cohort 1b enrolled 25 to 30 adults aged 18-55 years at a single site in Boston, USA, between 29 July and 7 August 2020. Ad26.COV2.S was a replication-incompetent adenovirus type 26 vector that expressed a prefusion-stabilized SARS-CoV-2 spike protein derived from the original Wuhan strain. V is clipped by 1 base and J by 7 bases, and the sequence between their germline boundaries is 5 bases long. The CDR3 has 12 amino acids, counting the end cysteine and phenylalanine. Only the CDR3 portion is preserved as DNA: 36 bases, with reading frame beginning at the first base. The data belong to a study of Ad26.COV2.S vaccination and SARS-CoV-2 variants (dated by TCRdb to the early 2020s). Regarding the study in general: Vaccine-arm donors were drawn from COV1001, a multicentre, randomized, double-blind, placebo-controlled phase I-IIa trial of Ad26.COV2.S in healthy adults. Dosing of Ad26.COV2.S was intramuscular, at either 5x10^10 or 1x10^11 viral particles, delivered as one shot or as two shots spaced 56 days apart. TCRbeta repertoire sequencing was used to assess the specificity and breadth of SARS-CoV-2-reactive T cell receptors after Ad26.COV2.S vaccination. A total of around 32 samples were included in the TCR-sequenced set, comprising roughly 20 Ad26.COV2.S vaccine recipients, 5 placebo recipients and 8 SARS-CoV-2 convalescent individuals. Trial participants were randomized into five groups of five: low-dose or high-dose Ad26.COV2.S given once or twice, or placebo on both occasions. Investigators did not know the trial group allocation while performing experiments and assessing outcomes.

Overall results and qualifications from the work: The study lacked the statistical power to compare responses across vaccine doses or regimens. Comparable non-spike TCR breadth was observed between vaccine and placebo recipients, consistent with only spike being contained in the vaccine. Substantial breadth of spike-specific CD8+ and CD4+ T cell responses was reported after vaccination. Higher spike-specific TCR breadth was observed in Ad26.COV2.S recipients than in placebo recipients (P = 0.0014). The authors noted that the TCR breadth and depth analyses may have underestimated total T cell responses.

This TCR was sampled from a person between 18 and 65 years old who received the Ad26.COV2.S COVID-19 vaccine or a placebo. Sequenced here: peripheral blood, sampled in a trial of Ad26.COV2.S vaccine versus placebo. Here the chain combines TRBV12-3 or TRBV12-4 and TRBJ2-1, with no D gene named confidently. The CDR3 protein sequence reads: CASSLGRNEQFF. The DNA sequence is TGTGCCAGCAGTTTAGGCCGGAATGAGCAGTTCTTC.